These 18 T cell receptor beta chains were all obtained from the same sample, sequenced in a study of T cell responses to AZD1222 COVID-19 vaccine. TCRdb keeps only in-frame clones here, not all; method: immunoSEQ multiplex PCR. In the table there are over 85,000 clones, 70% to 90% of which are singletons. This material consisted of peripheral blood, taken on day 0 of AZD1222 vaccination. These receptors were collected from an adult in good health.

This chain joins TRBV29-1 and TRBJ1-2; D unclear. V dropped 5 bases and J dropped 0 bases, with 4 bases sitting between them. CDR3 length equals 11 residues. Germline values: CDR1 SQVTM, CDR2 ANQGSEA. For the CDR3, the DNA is TGCAGCGTTTCAGCTAACTATGGCTACACCTTC. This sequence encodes CSVSANYGYTF.

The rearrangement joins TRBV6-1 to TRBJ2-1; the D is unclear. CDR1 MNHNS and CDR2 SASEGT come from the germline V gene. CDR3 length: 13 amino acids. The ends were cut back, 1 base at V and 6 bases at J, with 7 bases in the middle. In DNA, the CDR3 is TGTGCCAGCAGTGAAGTTAAAGGCAATGAGCAGTTCTTC. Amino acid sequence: CASSEVKGNEQFF.

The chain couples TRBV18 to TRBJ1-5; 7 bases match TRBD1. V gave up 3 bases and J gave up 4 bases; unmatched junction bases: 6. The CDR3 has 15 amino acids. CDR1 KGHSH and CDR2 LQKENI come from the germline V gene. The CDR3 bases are TGTGCCAGCTCACCCTCGGGACAGCTTAATCAGCCCCAGCATTTT. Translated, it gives CASSPSGQLNQPQHF.

For the CDR3, the DNA is TGTGCCAGCAGCTCGGGCGCTGGCTACGAGCAGTACTTC. Encoded protein: CASSSGAGYEQYF. V is TRBV2 and J is TRBJ2-7; D is uncertain. Trimming removed 6 bases from V and 3 bases from J, with 12 bases in between. The length of the CDR3 is 13 residues. Germline values: CDR1 SNHLY, CDR2 FYNNEI.

CDR3: CASRRGAGSPLHF. CDR3 nucleotide sequence: TGTGCCAGCAGACGAGGGGCAGGTTCACCCCTCCACTTT. The chain recombines TRBV12-3 or TRBV12-4 with TRBJ1-6; a weak D match, TRBD1 (5 bases). This CDR3 region has 13 residues. V was clipped by 6 bases and J by 9 bases, with 12 bases between them.

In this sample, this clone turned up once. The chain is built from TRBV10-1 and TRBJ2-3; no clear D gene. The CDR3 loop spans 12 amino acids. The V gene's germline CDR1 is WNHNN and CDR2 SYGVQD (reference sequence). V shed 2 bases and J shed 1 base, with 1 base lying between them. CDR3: CASSEGTDTQYF. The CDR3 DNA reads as TGCGCCAGCAGTGAGGGCACAGATACGCAGTATTTT.

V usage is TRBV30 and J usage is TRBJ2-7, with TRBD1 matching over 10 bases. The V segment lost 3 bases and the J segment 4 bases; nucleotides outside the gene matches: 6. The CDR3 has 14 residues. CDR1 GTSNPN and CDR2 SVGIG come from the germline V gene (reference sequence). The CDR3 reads CAWSRDRGIYEQYF. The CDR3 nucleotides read TGTGCCTGGAGCCGGGACAGGGGTATATACGAGCAGTACTTC. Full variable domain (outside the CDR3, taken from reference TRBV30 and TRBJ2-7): SQTIHQWPATLVQPVGSPLSLECTVEGTSNPNLYWYRQAAGRGLQLLFYSVGIGQISSEVPQNLSASRPQDRQFILSSKKLLLSDSGFYLCAWSRDRGIYEQYFGPGTRLTVT.

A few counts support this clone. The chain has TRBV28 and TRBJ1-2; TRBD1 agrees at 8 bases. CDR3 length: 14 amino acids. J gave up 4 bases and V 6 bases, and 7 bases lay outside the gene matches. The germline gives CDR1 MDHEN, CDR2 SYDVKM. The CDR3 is CASRPNRGSYGYTF. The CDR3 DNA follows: TGTGCCAGCAGGCCCAACAGGGGGAGCTATGGCTACACCTTC.

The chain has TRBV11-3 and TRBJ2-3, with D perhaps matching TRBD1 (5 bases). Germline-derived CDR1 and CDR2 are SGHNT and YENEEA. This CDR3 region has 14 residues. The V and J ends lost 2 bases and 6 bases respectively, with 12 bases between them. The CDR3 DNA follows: TGTGCCAGCAGCTTAAGCGAGGACACCGATACGCAGTATTTT. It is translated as CASSLSEDTDTQYF.

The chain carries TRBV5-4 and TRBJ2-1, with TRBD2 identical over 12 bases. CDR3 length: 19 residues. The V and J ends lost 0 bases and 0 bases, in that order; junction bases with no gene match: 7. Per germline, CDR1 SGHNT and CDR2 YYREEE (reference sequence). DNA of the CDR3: TGTGCCAGCAGCTTGGTCAAGACTAGCGGGAGACTCTCCTACAATGAGCAGTTCTTC. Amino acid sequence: CASSLVKTSGRLSYNEQFF.

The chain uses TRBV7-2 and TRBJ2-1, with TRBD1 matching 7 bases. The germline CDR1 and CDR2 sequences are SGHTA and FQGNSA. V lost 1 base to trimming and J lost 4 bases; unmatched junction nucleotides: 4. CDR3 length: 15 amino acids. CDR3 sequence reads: CASSLEGQLYNEQFF. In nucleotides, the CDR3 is TGTGCCAGCAGCTTAGAGGGACAGTTATACAATGAGCAGTTCTTC. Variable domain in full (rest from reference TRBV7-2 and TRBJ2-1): GAGVSQSPSNKVTEKGKDVELRCDPISGHTALYWYRQSLGQGLEFLIYFQGNSAPDKSGLPSDRFSAERTGGSVSTLTIQRTQQEDSAVYLCASSLEGQLYNEQFFGPGTRLTVL.

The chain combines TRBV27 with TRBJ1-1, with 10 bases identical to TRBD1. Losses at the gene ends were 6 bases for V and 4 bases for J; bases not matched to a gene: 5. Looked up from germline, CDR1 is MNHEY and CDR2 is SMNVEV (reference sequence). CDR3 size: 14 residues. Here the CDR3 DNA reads TGTGCCAGCAGCGACAGGGGGCGCAGCACTGAAGCTTTCTTT. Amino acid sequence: CASSDRGRSTEAFF.

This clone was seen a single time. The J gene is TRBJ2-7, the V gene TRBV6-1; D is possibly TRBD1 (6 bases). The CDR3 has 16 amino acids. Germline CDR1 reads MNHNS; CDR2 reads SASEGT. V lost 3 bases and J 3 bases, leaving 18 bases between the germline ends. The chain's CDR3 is CASSEARTPGDYEQYF. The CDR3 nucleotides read TGTGCCAGCAGTGAGGCCAGAACGCCAGGGGACTACGAGCAGTACTTC.

The DNA of the CDR3 is TGCAGCGTTGAACTAGCGGTTAGCACAGATACGCAGTATTTT. Translation gives CSVELAVSTDTQYF. The chain couples TRBV29-1 to TRBJ2-3, with 7 bases fitting TRBD2. Germline loops: CDR1 SQVTM, CDR2 ANQGSEA. This CDR3 contains 14 residues. The V and J ends lost 2 bases and 0 bases, in that order; junction bases with no gene match: 2.

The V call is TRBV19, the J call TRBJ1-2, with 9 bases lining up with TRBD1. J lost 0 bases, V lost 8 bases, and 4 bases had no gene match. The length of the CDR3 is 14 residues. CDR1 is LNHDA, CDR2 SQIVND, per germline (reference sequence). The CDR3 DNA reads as TGTGCCAGTGGCGGACAGGGGACTAACTATGGCTACACCTTC. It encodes CASGGQGTNYGYTF.

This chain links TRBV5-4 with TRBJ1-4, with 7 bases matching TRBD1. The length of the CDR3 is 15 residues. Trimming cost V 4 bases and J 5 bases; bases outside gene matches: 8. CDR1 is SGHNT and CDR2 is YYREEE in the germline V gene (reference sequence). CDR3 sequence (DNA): TGTGCCAGCAGCCGAGGGGGGGACAGCAATGAAAAACTGTTTTTT. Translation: CASSRGGDSNEKLFF.

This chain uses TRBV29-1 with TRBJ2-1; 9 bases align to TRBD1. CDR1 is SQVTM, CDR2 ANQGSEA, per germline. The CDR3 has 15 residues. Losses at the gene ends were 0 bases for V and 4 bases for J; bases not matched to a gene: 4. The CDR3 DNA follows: TGCAGCGTTGAAGACCGGGACAGGGCATACAATGAGCAGTTCTTC. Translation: CSVEDRDRAYNEQFF.

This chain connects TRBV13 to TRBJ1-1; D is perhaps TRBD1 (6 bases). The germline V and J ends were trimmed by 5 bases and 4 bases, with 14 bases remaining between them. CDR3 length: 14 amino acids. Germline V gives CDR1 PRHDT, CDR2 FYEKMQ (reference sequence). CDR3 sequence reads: CASSLRGGFTEAFF. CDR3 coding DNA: TGTGCCAGCAGCCTGCGAGGGGGTTTCACTGAAGCTTTCTTT. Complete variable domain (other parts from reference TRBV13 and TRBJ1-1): AAGVIQSPRHLIKEKRETATLKCYPIPRHDTVYWYQQGPGQDPQFLISFYEKMQSDKGSIPDRFSAQQFSDYHSELNMSSLELGDSALYFCASSLRGGFTEAFFGQGTRLTVV.